The sequence of this TCR beta chain was determined in a study of T cell responses to AZD1222 COVID-19 vaccine. Study-wide points: Donors were mostly white British, more females; clonal diversity possibly underestimated. Of the AZD1222 recipients, only 5 or 6 were seropositive at baseline. The breadth and depth of Spike-specific TCRs increased once two AZD1222 doses had been given.

Pooling covered second doses at about 4 or about 12 weeks. Clones were read by immunoSEQ multiplex PCR, and TCRdb kept only the in-frame ones, dropping some. The sample yields under 200,000 clones, about 92% seen once. Note on this clone: Its matching antigen is unknown.

This TCR was sampled from an adult who received the AZD1222 COVID-19 vaccine. Sequences were derived from peripheral blood, sampled 28 days after the second AZD1222 dose.

CDR3 region: CASSQTGRIYEQYF. As DNA, the CDR3 is TGTGCCAGCAGCCAAACAGGGAGGATCTACGAGCAGTACTTC. The chain uses TRBV3-1 (or the pseudogene TRBV3-2) and TRBJ2-7; perhaps D is TRBD1 or TRBD2 (6 bases each). The CDR3 length is 14 residues. Germline CDR1 is LGHDT and CDR2 is YNNKEL (reference sequence). V dropped 2 bases and J dropped 3 bases, with 11 bases sitting between them.